This record concerns one T cell receptor (beta chain) sequence. Its antigen is unidentified. This CDR3 spans 15 amino acids. Germline CDR1 and CDR2: SGHTA and FQGTGA. V shed 3 bases, J shed 6 bases, and the junction held 7 bases outside the gene matches. The sample belongs to a study of cytomegalovirus exposure and HLA in healthy donors. Study outcomes and limitations: Common viral pathogens were later found to be apparently linked to several of the most significant clusters.

60 Vbeta and 13 Jbeta primers were used in PCR. The method was immunoSEQ multiplex PCR; TCRdb's version includes in-frame clones alone and lacks a portion of them. The top ten hold approximately 3.9% of the sample, which has about 130,000 clones, approximately 79% seen once. This sequence was found in a man aged 45 to 65 in good health and CMV-seropositive. The chain uses TRBV7-3 and TRBJ2-1; TRBD1 matches 8 bases. Sequenced material: PBMCs. In DNA form, the CDR3 reads TGTGCCAGCAGCTTCGGACAGGGAAAACTCAATGAGCAGTTCTTC. This gives the protein CASSFGQGKLNEQFF.